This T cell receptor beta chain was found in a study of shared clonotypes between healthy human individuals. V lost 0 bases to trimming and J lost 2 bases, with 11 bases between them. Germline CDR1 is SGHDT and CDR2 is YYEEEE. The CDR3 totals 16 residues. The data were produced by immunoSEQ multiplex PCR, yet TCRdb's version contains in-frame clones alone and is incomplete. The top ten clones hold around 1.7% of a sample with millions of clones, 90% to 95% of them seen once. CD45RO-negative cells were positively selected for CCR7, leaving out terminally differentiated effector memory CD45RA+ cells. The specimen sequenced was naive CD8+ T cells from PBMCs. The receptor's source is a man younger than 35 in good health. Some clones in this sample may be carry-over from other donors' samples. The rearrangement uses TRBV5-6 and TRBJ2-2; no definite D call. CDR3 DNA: TGTGCCAGCAGCTTGGAAGGGATGGGAAACACCGGGGAGCTGTTTTTT. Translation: CASSLEGMGNTGELFF.